Below are 20 T cell receptor beta chains sequenced from a single sample in a study of PD-L1 blockade in urothelial cancer. Profiled with immunoSEQ multiplex PCR; TCRdb holds only in-frame clones, not every one. The data show tens of thousands of clones, 85% seen once. Time point described: pretreatment peripheral blood. Here the sequenced sample was PBMCs, taken around atezolizumab (anti-PD-L1) treatment. These receptors all stem from a man older than 75 with urothelial cancer.

This chain uses TRBV7-9 with TRBJ1-3; TRBD1 might be the D (6 bases). Germline loops: CDR1 SEHNR, CDR2 FQNEAQ (reference sequence). The CDR3 sequence is 15 residues long. Trimming shortened V by 7 bases and J by 1 base, and 14 bases separated the two germline ends. Here the CDR3 reads CASTRRQASGNTIYF. The DNA for the CDR3 is TGTGCCAGCACCCGGAGACAGGCGTCTGGAAACACCATATATTTT.

The V call is TRBV7-2, the J call TRBJ2-4; a possible D gene is TRBD1 (5 bases). The CDR3 is made up of 13 amino acids. The V end lost 5 bases, the J end lost 8 bases, and 13 bases lay between the germline ends. Germline CDR1 SGHTA, CDR2 FQGNSA. The chain's CDR3 is CASSTRQSDIQYF. CDR3 DNA sequence: TGTGCCAGCAGCACCCGACAGTCGGACATTCAGTACTTC.

On this clone: A read error may account for a junction end that differs from germline. V is TRBV27 and J is TRBJ2-7; TRBD1 might be the D (5 bases). CDR1 is MNHEY and CDR2 is SMNVEV in the germline V gene (reference sequence). CDR3 size: 15 residues. This CDR3 reads CASSPTGNPSSEQYF. The DNA of the CDR3 is TGTGCCAGCAGTCCCACAGGTAATCCCTCCTCCGAGCAGTACTTC.

This chain joins TRBV4-3 and TRBJ2-7, with D tentatively TRBD1 (5 bases). V was trimmed by 1 base and J by 1 base, leaving 8 bases between them. CDR3 length: 14 amino acids. CDR1 is LGHNA, CDR2 YSLEER, per germline. The CDR3 loop is CASSQGQGSYEQYF. The CDR3 nucleotides read TGCGCCAGCAGCCAAGGGCAGGGTTCCTACGAGCAGTACTTC.

The chain employs TRBV18 and TRBJ2-3, with a weak D call TRBD2 (6 bases). Germline CDR1 KGHSH, CDR2 LQKENI. The CDR3 length is 15 residues. With 0 bases removed from V and 0 bases from J, the gap between germline ends came to 7 bases. The chain's CDR3 is CASSPPGRSTDTQYF. The DNA of the CDR3 is TGTGCCAGCTCACCACCAGGGAGGAGCACAGATACGCAGTATTTT.

This clone was counted a single time. The J gene is TRBJ1-5, the V gene TRBV28, with 7 nucleotides matching TRBD1. The germline V gene has CDR1 MDHEN and CDR2 SYDVKM. V shed 5 bases and J 7 bases; nucleotides not matched to a gene: 8. CDR3 size: 14 residues. CDR3 coding DNA: TGTGCCAGCAGTCCACGACAGGGCGAACAGCCCCAGCATTTT. This gives the protein CASSPRQGEQPQHF.

The chain couples TRBV19 to TRBJ2-1; 13 nucleotides agree with TRBD2. CDR3 length: 16 amino acids. Germline V lookup: CDR1 LNHDA, CDR2 SQIVND (reference sequence). V was pared by 3 bases and J by 5 bases, with 4 bases of the junction left unmatched. The CDR3 DNA reads TGTGCCAGTAGTATGAGGGGACTAGCGGGAAACAATGAGCAGTTCTTC. Amino acids: CASSMRGLAGNNEQFF.

This chain uses TRBV30 with TRBJ1-5; the D is unclear. The V and J ends lost 1 base and 2 bases respectively, with 9 bases between them. The CDR3 covers 14 residues. Looked up from germline, CDR1 is GTSNPN and CDR2 is SVGIG (reference sequence). CDR3 loop: CAWSGGVGNQPQHF. For the CDR3, the DNA is TGTGCCTGGAGTGGCGGGGTAGGCAATCAGCCCCAGCATTTT.

J is TRBJ2-3 and V is TRBV4-1; TRBD2 matches 7 bases. Germline values: CDR1 MGHRA, CDR2 YSYEKL. There are 16 residues in the CDR3. The trim removed 1 base at V and 6 bases at J, leaving 10 bases unmatched. The CDR3 here is CASSQVSTSSMDTQYF. CDR3 DNA sequence: TGCGCCAGCAGCCAAGTTTCGACTAGCAGCATGGATACGCAGTATTTT.

This sequence joins TRBV27 and TRBJ2-1; D possibly corresponds to TRBD1 (6 bases). V lost 3 bases and J 4 bases, leaving 7 bases between the germline ends. The CDR3 loop spans 13 amino acids. Germline loops: CDR1 MNHEY, CDR2 SMNVEV (reference sequence). As DNA, the CDR3 is TGTGCCAGCAGTTTTAGGGGGTACAATGAGCAGTTCTTC. Translating it yields CASSFRGYNEQFF.

In its sample, this clone was seen a few times. The rearrangement joins TRBV29-1 to TRBJ1-2; D perhaps matches TRBD1 (5 bases). Trimming removed 6 bases at V and 6 bases at J, with 17 bases between. Germline V CDR1 and CDR2: SQVTM, ANQGSEA. The CDR3 has 13 amino acids. Written as DNA, the CDR3 is TGCAGCGTAGTGGTCGGGGGAATGGATGGCTACACCTTC. This sequence encodes CSVVVGGMDGYTF.

The chain carries TRBV6-1 and TRBJ2-5, with a tentative D call TRBD1 (5 bases). There are 15 residues in the CDR3. CDR1 is MNHNS and CDR2 is SASEGT in the germline V gene. Trimming left V 6 bases short and J 4 bases short, with 18 bases between. DNA of the CDR3: TGTGCCAGCAGAAACTCTATAGGGGTGGGAGAGACCCAGTACTTC. Amino acids: CASRNSIGVGETQYF.

This clone was seen a few times. The rearrangement uses TRBV10-3 and TRBJ1-5, with 8 bases identical to TRBD1. Trimming took 4 bases from V and 0 from J; bases not matched to a gene: 14. CDR1 is ENHRY, CDR2 SYGVKD, per germline. The length of the CDR3 is 19 residues. The CDR3 sequence is CAISATGQAGENSNQPQHF. The DNA of the CDR3 is TGTGCCATCAGTGCGACGGGACAGGCGGGAGAAAATAGCAATCAGCCCCAGCATTTT.

This rearrangement joins TRBV18 to TRBJ1-5; D may be TRBD1 (5 bases). V lost 2 bases to trimming and J lost 0 bases, with 8 bases between them. The CDR3 contains 15 residues. Per germline, CDR1 KGHSH and CDR2 LQKENI. CDR3 amino acids: CASSPTGDSNQPQHF. The CDR3 DNA reads as TGTGCCAGCTCACCAACGGGGGATAGCAATCAGCCCCAGCATTTT.

This clone was recorded a few times. The chain uses TRBV7-8 and TRBJ2-6, with a tentative D call TRBD1 (5 bases). CDR3 size: 16 residues. V gave up 3 bases and J gave up 4 bases, with 13 bases separating them. Germline CDR1 and CDR2: SGHVS and FQNEAQ. CDR3 DNA: TGTGCCAGCAGCTTCTACAGGATTGGGGGGGCCAACGTCCTGACTTTC. Protein sequence: CASSFYRIGGANVLTF. Together with reference TRBV7-8 and TRBJ2-6, the CDR3 gives the full variable domain: GAGVSQSPRYKVAKRGQDVALRCDPISGHVSLFWYQQALGQGPEFLTYFQNEAQLDKSGLPSDRFFAERPEGSVSTLKIQRTQQEDSAVYLCASSFYRIGGANVLTFGAGSRLTVL.

The chain recombines TRBV5-1 with TRBJ2-3; 13 nucleotides align to TRBD2. V dropped 3 bases and J dropped 5; count of bases not matched to a gene: 9. The CDR3 consists of 17 residues. Germline CDR1 SGHRS, CDR2 YFSETQ. The DNA for the CDR3 is TGCGCCAGCAGCTCCCAACTAGCGGGAGGGCCTGGAGATACGCAGTATTTT. This codes for CASSSQLAGGPGDTQYF.

The chain carries TRBV4-1 and TRBJ2-1, with TRBD2 identical over 9 bases. Trimming at V came to 0 bases and at J to 14 bases, leaving 2 bases not matched to a gene. Germline CDR1 is MGHRA and CDR2 is YSYEKL. This CDR3 spans 12 amino acids. The DNA for the CDR3 is TGCGCCAGCAGCCAAGACGGACTAGCGAAGTTCTTC. Translating it yields CASSQDGLAKFF.

This clone has only one observation. V gene TRBV7-2 combines with J gene TRBJ2-3; 9 bases are shared with TRBD2. Germline V gene data show CDR1 as SGHTA and CDR2 as FQGNSA. The CDR3 runs to 16 residues. The ends lost 2 bases at V and 4 bases at J; junction bases unmatched: 7. CDR3 sequence: CASSLKAGGPADTQYF. In DNA form, the CDR3 reads TGTGCCAGCAGCTTAAAGGCGGGAGGGCCCGCAGATACGCAGTATTTT.

V gene TRBV18 combines with J gene TRBJ1-1; 11 bases are a match to TRBD1. The CDR3 is 15 amino acids. Trimming removed 2 bases from V and 5 bases from J; junction bases left unmatched: 4. The germline CDR1 and CDR2 sequences are KGHSH and LQKENI. The CDR3, as DNA: TGTGCCAGCTCACCAAGGGACAGGGGGAGAACTGAAGCTTTCTTT. It yields the protein CASSPRDRGRTEAFF.

This chain joins TRBV4-2 and TRBJ2-7; 7 nucleotides align to TRBD2. The germline CDR1 and CDR2 sequences are LGHNA and YNFKEQ. This CDR3 spans 14 amino acids. The junction had 4 bases not matched to a gene; V was cut back by 3 bases and J by 2 bases. In nucleotides, the CDR3 is TGTGCCAGCAGCCAGGTAGCGGGCGCCTACGAGCAGTACTTC. This codes for CASSQVAGAYEQYF.